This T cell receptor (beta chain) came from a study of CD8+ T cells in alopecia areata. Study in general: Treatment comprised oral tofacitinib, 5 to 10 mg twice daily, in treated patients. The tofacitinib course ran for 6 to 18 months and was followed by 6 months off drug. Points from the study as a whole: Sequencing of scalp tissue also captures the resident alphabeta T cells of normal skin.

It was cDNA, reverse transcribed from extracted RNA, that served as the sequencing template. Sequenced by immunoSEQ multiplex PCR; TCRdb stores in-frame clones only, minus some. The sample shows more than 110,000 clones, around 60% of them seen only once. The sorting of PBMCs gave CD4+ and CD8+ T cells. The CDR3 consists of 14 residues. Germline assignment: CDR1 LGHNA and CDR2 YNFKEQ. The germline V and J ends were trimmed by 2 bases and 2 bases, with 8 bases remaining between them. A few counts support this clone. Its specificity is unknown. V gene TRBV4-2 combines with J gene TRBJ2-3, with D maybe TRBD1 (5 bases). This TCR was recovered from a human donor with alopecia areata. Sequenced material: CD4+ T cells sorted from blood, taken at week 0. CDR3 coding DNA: TGTGCCAGCAGCCAATTACAGGACACAGATACGCAGTATTTT. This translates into CASSQLQDTDTQYF.